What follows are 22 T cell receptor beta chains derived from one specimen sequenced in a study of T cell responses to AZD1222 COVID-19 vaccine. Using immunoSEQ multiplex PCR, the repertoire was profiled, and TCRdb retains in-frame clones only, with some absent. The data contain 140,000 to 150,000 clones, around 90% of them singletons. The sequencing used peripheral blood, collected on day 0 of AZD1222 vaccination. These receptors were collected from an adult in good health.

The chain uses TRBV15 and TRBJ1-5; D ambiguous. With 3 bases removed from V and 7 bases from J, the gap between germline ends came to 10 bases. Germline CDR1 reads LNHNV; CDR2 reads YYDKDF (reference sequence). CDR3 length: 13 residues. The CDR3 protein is CATSSDLWQPQHF. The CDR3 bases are TGTGCCACCAGCAGCGATTTATGGCAGCCCCAGCATTTT. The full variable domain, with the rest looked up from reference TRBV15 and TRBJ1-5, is DAMVIQNPRYQVTQFGKPVTLSCSQTLNHNVMYWYQQKSSQAPKLLFHYYDKDFNNEADTPDNFQSRRPNTSFCFLDIRSPGLGDTAMYLCATSSDLWQPQHFGDGTRLSIL.

CDR3 DNA: TGTGCCAGCAGTTTATCCTCGGGTTATCAGCCCCAGCATTTT. Translating it yields CASSLSSGYQPQHF. The rearrangement joins TRBV28 to TRBJ1-5; no clear D. The CDR3 covers 14 residues. Germline assignment: CDR1 MDHEN and CDR2 SYDVKM. V shed 1 base and J shed 5 bases, with 9 bases lying between them.

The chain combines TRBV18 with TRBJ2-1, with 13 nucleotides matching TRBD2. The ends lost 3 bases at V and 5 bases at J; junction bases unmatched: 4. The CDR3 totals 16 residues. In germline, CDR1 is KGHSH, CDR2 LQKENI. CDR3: CASSPQGLAGNNEQFF. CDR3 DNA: TGTGCCAGCTCACCTCAGGGACTAGCGGGAAACAATGAGCAGTTCTTC.

The CDR3 loop reads CASSPGTVKGNSYEQYF. CDR3 nucleotide sequence: TGTGCCAGCAGTCCCGGGACAGTGAAGGGCAACTCCTACGAGCAGTACTTC. The V gene is TRBV6-6, the J gene TRBJ2-7; the match to TRBD1 covers 7 bases. CDR3 length equals 17 residues. Germline V gives CDR1 MNHNY, CDR2 SVGAGI (reference sequence). J gave up 0 bases and V 5 bases, and 13 bases lay outside the gene matches.

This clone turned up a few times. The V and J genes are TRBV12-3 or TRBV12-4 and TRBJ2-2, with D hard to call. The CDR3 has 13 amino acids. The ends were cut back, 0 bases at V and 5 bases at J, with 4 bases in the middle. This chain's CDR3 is CASSLAGTGELFF. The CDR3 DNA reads TGTGCCAGCAGTTTAGCGGGAACCGGGGAGCTGTTTTTT.

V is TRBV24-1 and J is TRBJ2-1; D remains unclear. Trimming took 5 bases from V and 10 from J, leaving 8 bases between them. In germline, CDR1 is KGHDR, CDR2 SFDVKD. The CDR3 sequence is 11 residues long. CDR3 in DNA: TGTGCCACCAGTGCTCTAGTAGAGCAGTTCTTC. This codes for CATSALVEQFF.

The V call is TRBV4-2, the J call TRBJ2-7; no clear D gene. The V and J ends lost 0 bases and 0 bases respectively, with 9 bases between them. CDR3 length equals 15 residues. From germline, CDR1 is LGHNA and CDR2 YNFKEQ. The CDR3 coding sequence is TGTGCCAGCAGCCAAGAGCACTTAAGCTCCTACGAGCAGTACTTC. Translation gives CASSQEHLSSYEQYF.

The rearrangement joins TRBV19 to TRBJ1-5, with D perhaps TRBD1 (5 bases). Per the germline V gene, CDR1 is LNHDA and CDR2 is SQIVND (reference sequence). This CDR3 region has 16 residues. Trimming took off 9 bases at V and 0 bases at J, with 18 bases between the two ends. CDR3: CASAAGLQNSNQPQHF. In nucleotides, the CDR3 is TGTGCCAGCGCCGCAGGGCTCCAAAATAGCAATCAGCCCCAGCATTTT.

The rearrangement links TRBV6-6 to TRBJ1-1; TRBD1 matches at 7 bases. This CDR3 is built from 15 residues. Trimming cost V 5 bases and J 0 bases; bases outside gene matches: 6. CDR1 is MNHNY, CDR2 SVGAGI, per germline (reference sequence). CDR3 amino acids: CASSRTGGVNTEAFF. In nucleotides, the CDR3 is TGTGCCAGCAGTAGGACAGGCGGAGTGAACACTGAAGCTTTCTTT.

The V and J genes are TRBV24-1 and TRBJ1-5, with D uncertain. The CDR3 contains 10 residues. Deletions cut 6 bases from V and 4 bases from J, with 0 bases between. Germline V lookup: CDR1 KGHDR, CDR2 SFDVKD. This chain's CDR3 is CATSNQPQHF. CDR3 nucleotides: TGTGCCACCAGTAATCAGCCCCAGCATTTT.

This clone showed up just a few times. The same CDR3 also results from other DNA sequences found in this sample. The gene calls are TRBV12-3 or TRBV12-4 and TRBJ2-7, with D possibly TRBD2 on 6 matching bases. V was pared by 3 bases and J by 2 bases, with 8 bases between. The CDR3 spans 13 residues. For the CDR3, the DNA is TGTGCCAGCAGTTTCGCGGGAACCTACGAGCAGTACTTC. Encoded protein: CASSFAGTYEQYF.

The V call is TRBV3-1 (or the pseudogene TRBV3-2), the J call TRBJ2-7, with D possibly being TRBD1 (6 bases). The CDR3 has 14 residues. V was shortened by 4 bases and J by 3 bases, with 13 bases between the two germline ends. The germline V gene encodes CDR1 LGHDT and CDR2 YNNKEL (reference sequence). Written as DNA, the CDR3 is TGTGCCAGCAGCCGCCAACAGGGCTACTACGAGCAGTACTTC. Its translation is CASSRQQGYYEQYF.

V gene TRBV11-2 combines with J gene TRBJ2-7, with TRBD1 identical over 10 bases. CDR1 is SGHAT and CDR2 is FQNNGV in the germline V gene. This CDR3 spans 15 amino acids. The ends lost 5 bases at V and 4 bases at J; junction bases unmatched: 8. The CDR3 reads CASSLPGQGTYEQYF. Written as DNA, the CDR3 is TGTGCCAGCAGCCTGCCGGGACAGGGGACATACGAGCAGTACTTC. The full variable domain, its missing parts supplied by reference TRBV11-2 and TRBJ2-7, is EAGVAQSPRYKIIEKRQSVAFWCNPISGHATLYWYQQILGQGPKLLIQFQNNGVVDDSQLPKDRFSAERLKGVDSTLKIQPAKLEDSAVYLCASSLPGQGTYEQYFGPGTRLTVT.

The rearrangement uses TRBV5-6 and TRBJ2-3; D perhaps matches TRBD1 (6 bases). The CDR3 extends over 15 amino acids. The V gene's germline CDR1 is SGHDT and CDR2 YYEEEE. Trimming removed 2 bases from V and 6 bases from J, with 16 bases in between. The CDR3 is CASSFPRAGVDTQYF. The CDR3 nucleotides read TGTGCCAGCAGCTTTCCCCGTGCAGGGGTCGATACGCAGTATTTT.

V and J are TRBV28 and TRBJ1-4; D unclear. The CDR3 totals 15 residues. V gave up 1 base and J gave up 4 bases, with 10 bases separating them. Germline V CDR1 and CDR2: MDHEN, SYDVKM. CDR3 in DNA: TGTGCCAGCAGTTTATCCCCTGTAAGTAATGAAAAACTGTTTTTT. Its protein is CASSLSPVSNEKLFF.

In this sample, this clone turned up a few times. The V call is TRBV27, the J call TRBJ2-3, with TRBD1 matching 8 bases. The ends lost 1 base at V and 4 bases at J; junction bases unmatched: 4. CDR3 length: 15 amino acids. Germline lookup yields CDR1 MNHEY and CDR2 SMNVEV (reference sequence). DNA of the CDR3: TGTGCCAGCAGTTTATACAGGGGGGCAGCAGATACGCAGTATTTT. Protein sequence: CASSLYRGAADTQYF.

The CDR3 sequence is CASSQTGGGESYTF. The CDR3 DNA reads as TGTGCCAGCAGCCAAACAGGAGGCGGGGAGAGCTACACCTTC. The rearrangement links TRBV3-1 (or the pseudogene TRBV3-2) to TRBJ1-2; a possible D gene is TRBD1 (5 bases). The CDR3 loop spans 14 amino acids. V lost 2 bases and J lost 9, with 16 bases in between. The germline V gene encodes CDR1 LGHDT and CDR2 YNNKEL (reference sequence).

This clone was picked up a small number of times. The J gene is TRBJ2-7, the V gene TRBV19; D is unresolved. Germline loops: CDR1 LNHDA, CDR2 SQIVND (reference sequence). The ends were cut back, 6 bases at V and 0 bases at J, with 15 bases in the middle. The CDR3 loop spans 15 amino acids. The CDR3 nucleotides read TGTGCCAGTAGCATCAAACAGCTTACCTCCTACGAGCAGTACTTC. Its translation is CASSIKQLTSYEQYF. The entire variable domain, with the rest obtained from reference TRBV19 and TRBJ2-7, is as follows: DGGITQSPKYLFRKEGQNVTLSCEQNLNHDAMYWYRQDPGQGLRLIYYSQIVNDFQKGDIAEGYSVSREKKESFPLTVTSAQKNPTAFYLCASSIKQLTSYEQYFGPGTRLTVT.

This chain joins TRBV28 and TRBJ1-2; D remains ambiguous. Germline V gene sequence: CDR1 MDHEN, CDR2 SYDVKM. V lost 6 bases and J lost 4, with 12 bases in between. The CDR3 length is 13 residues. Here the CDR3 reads CASRPTVGYGYTF. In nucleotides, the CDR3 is TGTGCCAGCAGACCAACAGTGGGCTATGGCTACACCTTC.

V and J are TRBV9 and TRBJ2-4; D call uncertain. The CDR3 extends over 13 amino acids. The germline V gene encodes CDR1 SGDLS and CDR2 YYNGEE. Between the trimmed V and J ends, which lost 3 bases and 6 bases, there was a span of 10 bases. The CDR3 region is CASSAADGNIQYF. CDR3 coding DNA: TGTGCCAGCAGCGCCGCGGACGGAAACATTCAGTACTTC.

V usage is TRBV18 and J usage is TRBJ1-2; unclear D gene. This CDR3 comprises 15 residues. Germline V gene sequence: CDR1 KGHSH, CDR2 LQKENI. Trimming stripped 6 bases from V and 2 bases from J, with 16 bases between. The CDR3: CASSSTLGSNYGYTF. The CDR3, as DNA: TGTGCCAGCTCTTCGACTCTAGGGTCCAACTATGGCTACACCTTC. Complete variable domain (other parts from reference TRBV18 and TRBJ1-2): NAGVMQNPRHLVRRRGQEARLRCSPMKGHSHVYWYRQLPEEGLKFMVYLQKENIIDESGMPKERFSAEFPKEGPSILRIQQVVRGDSAAYFCASSSTLGSNYGYTFGSGTRLTVV.

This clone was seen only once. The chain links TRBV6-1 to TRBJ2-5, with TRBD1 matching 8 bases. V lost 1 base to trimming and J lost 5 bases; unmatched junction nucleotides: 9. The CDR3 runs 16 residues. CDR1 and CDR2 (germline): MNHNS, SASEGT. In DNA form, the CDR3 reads TGTGCCAGCAGTGAAGTTCCCAGGGGGCGCATGGAGACCCAGTACTTC. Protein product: CASSEVPRGRMETQYF.